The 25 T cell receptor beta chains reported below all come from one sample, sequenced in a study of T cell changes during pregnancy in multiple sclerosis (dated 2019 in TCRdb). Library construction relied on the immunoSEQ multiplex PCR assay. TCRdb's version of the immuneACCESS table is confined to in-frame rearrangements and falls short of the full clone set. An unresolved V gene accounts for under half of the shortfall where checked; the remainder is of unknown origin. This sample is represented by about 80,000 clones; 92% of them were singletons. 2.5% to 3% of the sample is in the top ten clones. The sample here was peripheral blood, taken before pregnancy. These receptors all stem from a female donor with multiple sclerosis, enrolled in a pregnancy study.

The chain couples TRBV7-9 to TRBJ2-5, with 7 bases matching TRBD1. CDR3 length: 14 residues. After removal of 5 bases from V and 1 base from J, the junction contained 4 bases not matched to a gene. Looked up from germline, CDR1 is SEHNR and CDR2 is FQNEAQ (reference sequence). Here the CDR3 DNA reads TGTGCCAGCAGCCAAAGACAGGGCCAAGAGACCCAGTACTTC. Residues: CASSQRQGQETQYF.

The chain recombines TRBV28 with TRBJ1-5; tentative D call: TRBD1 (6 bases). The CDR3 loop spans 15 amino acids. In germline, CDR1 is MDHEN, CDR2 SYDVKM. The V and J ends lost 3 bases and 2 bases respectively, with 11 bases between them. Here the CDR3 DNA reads TGTGCCAGCAGTTTCGGACAGTCCGGCAATCAGCCCCAGCATTTT. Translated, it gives CASSFGQSGNQPQHF. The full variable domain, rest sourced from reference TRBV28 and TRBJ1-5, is DVKVTQSSRYLVKRTGEKVFLECVQDMDHENMFWYRQDPGLGLRLIYFSYDVKMKEKGDIPEGYSVSREKKERFSLILESASTNQTSMYLCASSFGQSGNQPQHFGDGTRLSIL.

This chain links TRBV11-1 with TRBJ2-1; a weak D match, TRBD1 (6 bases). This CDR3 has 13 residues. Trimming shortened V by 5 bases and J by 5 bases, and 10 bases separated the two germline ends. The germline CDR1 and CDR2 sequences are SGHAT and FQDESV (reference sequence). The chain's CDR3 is CASSVGGDNEQFF. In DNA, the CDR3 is TGTGCCAGCAGCGTAGGGGGAGACAATGAGCAGTTCTTC.

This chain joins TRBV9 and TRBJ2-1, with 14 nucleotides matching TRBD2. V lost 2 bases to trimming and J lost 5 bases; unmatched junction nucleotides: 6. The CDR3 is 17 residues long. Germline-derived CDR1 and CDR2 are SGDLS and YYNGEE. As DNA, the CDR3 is TGTGCCAGCAGCGTGGGACTAGCGGGAGTAAAAAACAATGAGCAGTTCTTC. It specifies CASSVGLAGVKNNEQFF. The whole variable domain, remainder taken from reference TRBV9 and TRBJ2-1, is DSGVTQTPKHLITATGQRVTLRCSPRSGDLSVYWYQQSLDQGLQFLIQYYNGEERAKGNILERFSAQQFPDLHSELNLSSLELGDSALYFCASSVGLAGVKNNEQFFGPGTRLTVL.

In DNA, the CDR3 is TGCGCCAGCAGCCCCCGGGACAGCCAAGAGACCCAGTACTTC. It is translated as CASSPRDSQETQYF. V usage is TRBV5-1 and J usage is TRBJ2-5; 7 bases match TRBD1. J lost 1 base, V lost 4 bases, and 4 bases had no gene match. This CDR3 contains 14 residues. Germline-derived CDR1 and CDR2 are SGHRS and YFSETQ. The whole variable domain, remainder taken from reference TRBV5-1 and TRBJ2-5, is KAGVTQTPRYLIKTRGQQVTLSCSPISGHRSVSWYQQTPGQGLQFLFEYFSETQRNKGNFPGRFSGRQFSNSRSEMNVSTLELGDSALYLCASSPRDSQETQYFGPGTRLLVL.

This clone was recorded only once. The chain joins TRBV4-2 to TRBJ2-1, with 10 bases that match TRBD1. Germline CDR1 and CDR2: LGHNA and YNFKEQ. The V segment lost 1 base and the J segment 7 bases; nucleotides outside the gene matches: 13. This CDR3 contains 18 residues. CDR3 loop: CASSQAPPGTGAGNEQFF. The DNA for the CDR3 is TGTGCCAGCAGCCAAGCTCCTCCCGGGACAGGGGCAGGGAATGAGCAGTTCTTC.

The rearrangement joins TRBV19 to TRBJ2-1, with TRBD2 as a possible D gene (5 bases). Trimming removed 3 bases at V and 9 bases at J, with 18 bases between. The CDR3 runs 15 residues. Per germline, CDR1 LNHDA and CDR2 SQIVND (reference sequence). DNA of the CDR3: TGTGCCAGTAGTATCGGGAAATATGACTTCGGTGAGCAGTTCTTC. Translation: CASSIGKYDFGEQFF.

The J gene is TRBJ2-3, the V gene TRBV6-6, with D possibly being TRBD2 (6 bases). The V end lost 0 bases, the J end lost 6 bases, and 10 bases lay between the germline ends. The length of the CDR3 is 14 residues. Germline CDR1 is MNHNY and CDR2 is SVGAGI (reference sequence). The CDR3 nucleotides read TGTGCCAGCAGTTACTCCCCAGGAGGGGATACGCAGTATTTT. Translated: CASSYSPGGDTQYF.

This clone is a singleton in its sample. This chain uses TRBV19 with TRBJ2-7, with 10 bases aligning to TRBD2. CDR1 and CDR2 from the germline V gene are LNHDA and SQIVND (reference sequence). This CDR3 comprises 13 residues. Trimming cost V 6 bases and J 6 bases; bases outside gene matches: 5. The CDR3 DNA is TGTGCCAGTAGCGAGCGGGAGGGCGGCGAGCAGTACTTC. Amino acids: CASSEREGGEQYF.

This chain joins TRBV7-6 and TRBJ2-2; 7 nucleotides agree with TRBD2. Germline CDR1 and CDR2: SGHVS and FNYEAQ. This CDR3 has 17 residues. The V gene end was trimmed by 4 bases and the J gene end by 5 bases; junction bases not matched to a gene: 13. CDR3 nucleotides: TGTGCCAGCAGCTCAATCATGGGAGGGCCGCGGACCGGGGAGCTGTTTTTT. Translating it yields CASSSIMGGPRTGELFF.

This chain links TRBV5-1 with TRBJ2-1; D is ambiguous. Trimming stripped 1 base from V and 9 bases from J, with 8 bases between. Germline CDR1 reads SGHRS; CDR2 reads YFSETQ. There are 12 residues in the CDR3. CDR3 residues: CASSLRNSEQFF. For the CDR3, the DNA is TGCGCCAGCAGCTTGAGAAATAGTGAGCAGTTCTTC.

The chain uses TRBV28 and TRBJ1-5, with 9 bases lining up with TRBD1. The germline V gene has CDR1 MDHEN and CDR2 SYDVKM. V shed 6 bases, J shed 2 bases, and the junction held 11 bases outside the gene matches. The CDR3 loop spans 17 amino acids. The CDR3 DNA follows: TGTGCCAGCAGCCTACACAATGGGGACAGGGGCAATCAGCCCCAGCATTTT. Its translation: CASSLHNGDRGNQPQHF.

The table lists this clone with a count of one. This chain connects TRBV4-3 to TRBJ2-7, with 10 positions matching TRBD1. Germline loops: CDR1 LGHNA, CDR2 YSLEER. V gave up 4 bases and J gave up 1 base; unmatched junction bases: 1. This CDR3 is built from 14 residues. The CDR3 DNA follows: TGCGCCAGCAGCCCGGGACAGGGGTCCTACGAGCAGTACTTC. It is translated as CASSPGQGSYEQYF.

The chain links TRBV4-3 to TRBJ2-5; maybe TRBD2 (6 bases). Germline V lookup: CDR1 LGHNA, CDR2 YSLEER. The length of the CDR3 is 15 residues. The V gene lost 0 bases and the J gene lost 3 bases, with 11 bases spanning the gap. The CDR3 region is CASSQDGGGEETQYF. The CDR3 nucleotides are TGCGCCAGCAGCCAAGATGGCGGCGGGGAAGAGACCCAGTACTTC.

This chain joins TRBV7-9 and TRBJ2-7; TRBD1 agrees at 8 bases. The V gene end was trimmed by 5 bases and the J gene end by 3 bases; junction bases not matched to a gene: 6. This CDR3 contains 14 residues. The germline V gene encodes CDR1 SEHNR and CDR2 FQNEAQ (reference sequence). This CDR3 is CASSPTGAHYEQYF. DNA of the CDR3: TGTGCCAGCAGCCCGACAGGGGCCCACTACGAGCAGTACTTC.

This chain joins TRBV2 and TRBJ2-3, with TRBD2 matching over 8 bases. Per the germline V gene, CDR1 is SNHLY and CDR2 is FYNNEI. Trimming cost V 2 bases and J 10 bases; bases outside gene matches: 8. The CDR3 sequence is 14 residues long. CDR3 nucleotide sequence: TGTGCCAGCAGTGAAAGGGGGGGACTAGGGGCGCAGTATTTT. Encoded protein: CASSERGGLGAQYF. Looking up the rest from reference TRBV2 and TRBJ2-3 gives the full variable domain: EPEVTQTPSHQVTQMGQEVILRCVPISNHLYFYWYRQILGQKVEFLVSFYNNEISEKSEIFDDQFSVERPDGSNFTLKIRSTKLEDSAMYFCASSERGGLGAQYFGPGTRLTVL.

CDR3: CASSLVLSSYNEQFF. DNA for the CDR3: TGCGCCAGCAGCTTGGTCCTTAGCTCCTACAATGAGCAGTTCTTC. V is TRBV5-1 and J is TRBJ2-1; no firm D call. The CDR3 has 15 residues. The ends were cut back, 0 bases at V and 0 bases at J, with 7 bases in the middle. Germline V gives CDR1 SGHRS, CDR2 YFSETQ.

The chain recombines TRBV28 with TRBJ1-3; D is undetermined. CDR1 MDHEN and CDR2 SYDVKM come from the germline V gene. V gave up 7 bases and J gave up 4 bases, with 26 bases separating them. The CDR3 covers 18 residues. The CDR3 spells CASTLGGWEALSGNTIYF. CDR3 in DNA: TGTGCCAGCACTCTAGGAGGGTGGGAGGCTTTATCAGGAAACACCATATATTTT. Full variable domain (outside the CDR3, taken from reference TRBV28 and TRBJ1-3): DVKVTQSSRYLVKRTGEKVFLECVQDMDHENMFWYRQDPGLGLRLIYFSYDVKMKEKGDIPEGYSVSREKKERFSLILESASTNQTSMYLCASTLGGWEALSGNTIYFGEGSWLTVV.

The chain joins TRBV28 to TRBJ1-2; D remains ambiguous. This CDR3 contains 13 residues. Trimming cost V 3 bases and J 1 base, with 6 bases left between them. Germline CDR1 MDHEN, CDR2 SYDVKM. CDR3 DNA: TGTGCCAGCAGTTTCCAATTTAACTATGGCTACACCTTC. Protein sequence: CASSFQFNYGYTF.

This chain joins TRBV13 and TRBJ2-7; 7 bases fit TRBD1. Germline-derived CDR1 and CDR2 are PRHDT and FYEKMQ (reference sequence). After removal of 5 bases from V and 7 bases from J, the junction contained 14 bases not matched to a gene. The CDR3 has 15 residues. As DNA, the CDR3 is TGTGCCAGCAGCGTCAGAGGTTGGGACAGTGAGGAGCAGTACTTC. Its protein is CASSVRGWDSEEQYF.

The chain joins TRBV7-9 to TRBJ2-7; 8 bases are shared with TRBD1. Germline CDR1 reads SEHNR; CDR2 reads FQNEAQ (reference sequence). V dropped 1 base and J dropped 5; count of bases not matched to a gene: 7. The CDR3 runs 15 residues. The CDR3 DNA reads TGTGCCAGCAGCTTAGTACAGACAGGGGTTGACGAGCAGTACTTC. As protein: CASSLVQTGVDEQYF.

CDR3 in DNA: TGTGCCAGCATCCCGAAGAACAGGACTAGCGGGGTACCGAACACCGGGGAGCTGTTTTTT. This sequence encodes CASIPKNRTSGVPNTGELFF. V and J are TRBV7-3 and TRBJ2-2; 12 nucleotides agree with TRBD2. Germline V gives CDR1 SGHTA, CDR2 FQGTGA. Trimming at V came to 7 bases and at J to 0 bases, leaving 15 bases not matched to a gene. The CDR3 has 20 amino acids. Combining the CDR3 with reference TRBV7-3 and TRBJ2-2 gives the whole variable domain GAGVSQTPSNKVTEKGKYVELRCDPISGHTALYWYRQSLGQGPEFLIYFQGTGAADDSGLPNDRFFAVRPEGSVSTLKIQRTERGDSAVYLCASIPKNRTSGVPNTGELFFGEGSRLTVL.

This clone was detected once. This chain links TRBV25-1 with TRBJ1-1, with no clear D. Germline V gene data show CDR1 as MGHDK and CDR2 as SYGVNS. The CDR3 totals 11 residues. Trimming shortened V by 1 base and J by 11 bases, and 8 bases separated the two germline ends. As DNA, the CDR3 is TGTGCCAGCAGTGAATCCGCGGCGGCTTTCTTT. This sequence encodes CASSESAAAFF.

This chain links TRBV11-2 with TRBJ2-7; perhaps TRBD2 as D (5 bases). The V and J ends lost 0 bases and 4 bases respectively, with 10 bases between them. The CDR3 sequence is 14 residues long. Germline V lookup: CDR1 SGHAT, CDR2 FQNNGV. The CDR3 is CASSLEDFFYEQYF. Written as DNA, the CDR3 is TGTGCCAGCAGCTTAGAGGACTTTTTTTACGAGCAGTACTTC.

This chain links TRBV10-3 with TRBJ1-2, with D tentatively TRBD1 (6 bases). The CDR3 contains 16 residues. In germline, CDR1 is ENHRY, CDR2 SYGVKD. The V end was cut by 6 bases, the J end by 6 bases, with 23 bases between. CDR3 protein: CAISMDPTGPKHGYTF. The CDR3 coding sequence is TGTGCCATCAGCATGGACCCGACAGGACCCAAGCATGGCTACACCTTC.